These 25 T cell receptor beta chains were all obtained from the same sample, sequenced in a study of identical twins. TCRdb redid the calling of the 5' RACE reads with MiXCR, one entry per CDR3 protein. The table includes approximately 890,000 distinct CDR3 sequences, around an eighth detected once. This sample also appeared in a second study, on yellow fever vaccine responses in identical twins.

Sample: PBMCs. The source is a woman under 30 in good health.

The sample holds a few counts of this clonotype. Here the CDR3 reads CASSHGQGASPLHF. DNA of the CDR3: TGTGCCAGCAGCCATGGACAGGGGGCTTCACCCCTCCACTTT. This chain uses TRBV3-1 with TRBJ1-6, with TRBD1 matching 11 bases. Germline-derived CDR1 and CDR2 are LGHDT and YNNKEL (reference sequence). The CDR3 extends over 14 amino acids. The junction had 1 base not matched to a gene; V was cut back by 3 bases and J by 9 bases.

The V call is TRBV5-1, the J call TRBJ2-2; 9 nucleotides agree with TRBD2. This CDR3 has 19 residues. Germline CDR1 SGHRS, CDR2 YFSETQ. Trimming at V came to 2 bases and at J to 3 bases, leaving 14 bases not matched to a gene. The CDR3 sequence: CASSLSGTSTGMHTGELFF. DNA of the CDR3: TGCGCCAGCAGCTTATCCGGGACTAGCACGGGGATGCACACCGGGGAGCTGTTTTTT.

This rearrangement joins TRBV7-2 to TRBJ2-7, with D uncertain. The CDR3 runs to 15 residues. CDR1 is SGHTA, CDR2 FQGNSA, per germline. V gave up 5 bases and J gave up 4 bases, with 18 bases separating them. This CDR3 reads CASSKTSVTTYEQYF. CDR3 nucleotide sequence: TGTGCCAGCAGCAAAACATCCGTTACAACGTACGAGCAGTACTTC.

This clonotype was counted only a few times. This CDR3 is CASRLDRGREKLFF. As DNA, the CDR3 is TGTGCCAGCAGACTGGACAGGGGGCGTGAAAAACTGTTTTTT. The chain employs TRBV12-3 or TRBV12-4 and TRBJ1-4; TRBD1 aligns across 11 bases. V gave up 6 bases and J gave up 7 bases; unmatched junction bases: 4. The CDR3 has 14 residues.

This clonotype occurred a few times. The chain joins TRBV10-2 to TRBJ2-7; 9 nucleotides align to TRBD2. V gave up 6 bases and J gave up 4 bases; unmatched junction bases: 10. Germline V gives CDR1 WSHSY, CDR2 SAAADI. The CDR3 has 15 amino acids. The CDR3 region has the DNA TGCGCCAGCAGGGGGGAGCGGGAGGAGGCGTACGAGCAGTACTTC. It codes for CASRGEREEAYEQYF.

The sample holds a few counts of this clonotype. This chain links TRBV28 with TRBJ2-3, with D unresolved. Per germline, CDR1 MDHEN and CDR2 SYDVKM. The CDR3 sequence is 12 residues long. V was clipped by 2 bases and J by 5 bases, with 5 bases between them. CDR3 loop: CASSLLIDTQYF. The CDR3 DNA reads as TGTGCCAGCAGTTTACTTATAGATACGCAGTATTTT.

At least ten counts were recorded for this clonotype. The CDR3 region has the DNA TGCAGTGCTAGAGATCTAGCGGGAGACAATGAGCAGTTCTTC. Translation: CSARDLAGDNEQFF. This chain uses TRBV20-1 with TRBJ2-1; 10 positions match TRBD2. CDR1 DFQATT and CDR2 SNEGSKA come from the germline V gene (reference sequence). Germline trimming cut 0 bases from V and 5 bases from J; bases unmatched to any gene: 1. CDR3 size: 14 residues.

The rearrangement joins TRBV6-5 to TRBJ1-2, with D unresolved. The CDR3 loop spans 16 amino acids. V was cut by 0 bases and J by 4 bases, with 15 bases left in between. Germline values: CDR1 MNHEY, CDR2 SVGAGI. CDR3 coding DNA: TGTGCCAGCAGTTACTCAGGCAAGGCGGCCCTCTATGGCTACACCTTC. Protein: CASSYSGKAALYGYTF.

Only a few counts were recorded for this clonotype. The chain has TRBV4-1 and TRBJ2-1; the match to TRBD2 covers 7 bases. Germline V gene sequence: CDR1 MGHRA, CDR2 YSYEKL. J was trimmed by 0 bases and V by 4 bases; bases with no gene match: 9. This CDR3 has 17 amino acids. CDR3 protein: CASSRSSGTISYNEQFF. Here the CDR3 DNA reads TGCGCCAGCAGCCGATCGTCCGGGACTATCTCCTACAATGAGCAGTTCTTC.

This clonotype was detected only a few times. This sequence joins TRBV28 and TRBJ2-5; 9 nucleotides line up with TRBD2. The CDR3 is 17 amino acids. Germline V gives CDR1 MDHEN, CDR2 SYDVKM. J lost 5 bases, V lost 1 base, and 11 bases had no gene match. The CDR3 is CASSLLLREGLWETQYF. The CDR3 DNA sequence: TGTGCCAGCAGTTTATTATTGCGGGAGGGCCTTTGGGAGACCCAGTACTTC. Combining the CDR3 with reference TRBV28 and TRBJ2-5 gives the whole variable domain DVKVTQSSRYLVKRTGEKVFLECVQDMDHENMFWYRQDPGLGLRLIYFSYDVKMKEKGDIPEGYSVSREKKERFSLILESASTNQTSMYLCASSLLLREGLWETQYFGPGTRLLVL.

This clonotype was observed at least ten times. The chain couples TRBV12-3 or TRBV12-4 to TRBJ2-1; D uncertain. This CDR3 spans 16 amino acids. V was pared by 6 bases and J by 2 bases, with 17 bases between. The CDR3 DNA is TGTGCCAGCAGCCCAAGAGCCTCTAAACCCTACAATGAGCAGTTCTTC. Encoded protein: CASSPRASKPYNEQFF.

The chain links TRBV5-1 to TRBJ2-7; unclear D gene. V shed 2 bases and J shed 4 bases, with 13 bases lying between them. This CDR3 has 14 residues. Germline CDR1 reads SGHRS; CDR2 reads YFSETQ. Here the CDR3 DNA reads TGCGCCAGCAGCTTTAGCCGAGGTCTATACGAGCAGTACTTC. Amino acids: CASSFSRGLYEQYF.

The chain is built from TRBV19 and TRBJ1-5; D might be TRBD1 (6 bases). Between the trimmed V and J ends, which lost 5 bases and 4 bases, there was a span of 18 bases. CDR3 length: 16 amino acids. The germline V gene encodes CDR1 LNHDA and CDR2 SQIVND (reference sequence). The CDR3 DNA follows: TGTGCCAGTAGTCCCTCGGGACATAGCTCAAATCAGCCCCAGCATTTT. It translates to CASSPSGHSSNQPQHF.

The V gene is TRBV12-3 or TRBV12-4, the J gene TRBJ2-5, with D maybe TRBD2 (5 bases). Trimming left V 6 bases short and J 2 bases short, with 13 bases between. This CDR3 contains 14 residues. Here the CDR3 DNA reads TGTGCCAGCAGCACGACTATAACGCAAGAGACCCAGTACTTC. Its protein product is CASSTTITQETQYF.

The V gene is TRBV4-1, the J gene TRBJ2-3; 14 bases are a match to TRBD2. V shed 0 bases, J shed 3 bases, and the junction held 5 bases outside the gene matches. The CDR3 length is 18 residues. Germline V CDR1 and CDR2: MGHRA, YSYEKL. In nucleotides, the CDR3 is TGCGCCAGCAGCCAAGAACCGGGACTAGCGGGGGTAACAGATACGCAGTATTTT. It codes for CASSQEPGLAGVTDTQYF.

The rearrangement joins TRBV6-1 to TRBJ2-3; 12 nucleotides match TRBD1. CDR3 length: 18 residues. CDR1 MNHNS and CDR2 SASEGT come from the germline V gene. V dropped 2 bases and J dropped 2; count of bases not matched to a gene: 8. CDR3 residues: CASSETAGTGGHTDTQYF. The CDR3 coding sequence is TGTGCCAGCAGTGAAACTGCGGGGACAGGGGGCCACACAGATACGCAGTATTTT.

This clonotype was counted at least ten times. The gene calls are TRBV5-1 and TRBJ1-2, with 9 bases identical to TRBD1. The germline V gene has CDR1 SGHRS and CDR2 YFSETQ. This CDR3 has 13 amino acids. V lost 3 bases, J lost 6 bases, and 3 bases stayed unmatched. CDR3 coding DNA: TGCGCCAGCAGCTCCTGGACAGGGGATGGCTACACCTTC. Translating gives CASSSWTGDGYTF. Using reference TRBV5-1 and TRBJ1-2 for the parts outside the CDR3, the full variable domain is KAGVTQTPRYLIKTRGQQVTLSCSPISGHRSVSWYQQTPGQGLQFLFEYFSETQRNKGNFPGRFSGRQFSNSRSEMNVSTLELGDSALYLCASSSWTGDGYTFGSGTRLTVV.

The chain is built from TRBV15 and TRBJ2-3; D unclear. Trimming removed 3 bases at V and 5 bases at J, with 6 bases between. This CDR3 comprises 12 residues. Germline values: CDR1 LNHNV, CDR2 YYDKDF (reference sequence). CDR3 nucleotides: TGTGCCACCAGCAGTCTTAAAGATACGCAGTATTTT. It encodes CATSSLKDTQYF.

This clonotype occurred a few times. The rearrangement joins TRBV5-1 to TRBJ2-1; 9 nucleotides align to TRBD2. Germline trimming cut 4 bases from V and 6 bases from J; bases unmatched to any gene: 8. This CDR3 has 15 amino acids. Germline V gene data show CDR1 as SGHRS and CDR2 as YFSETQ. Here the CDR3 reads CASSPDNSGSNEQFF. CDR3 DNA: TGCGCCAGCAGCCCCGATAATAGCGGGAGCAATGAGCAGTTCTTC. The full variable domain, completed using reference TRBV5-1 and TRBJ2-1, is KAGVTQTPRYLIKTRGQQVTLSCSPISGHRSVSWYQQTPGQGLQFLFEYFSETQRNKGNFPGRFSGRQFSNSRSEMNVSTLELGDSALYLCASSPDNSGSNEQFFGPGTRLTVL.

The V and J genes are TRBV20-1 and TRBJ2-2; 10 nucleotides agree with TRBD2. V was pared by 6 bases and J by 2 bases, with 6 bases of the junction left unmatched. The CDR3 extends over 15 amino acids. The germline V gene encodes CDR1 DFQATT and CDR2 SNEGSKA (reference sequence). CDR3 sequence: CSAPTSGRNTGELFF. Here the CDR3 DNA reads TGCAGTGCACCGACTAGCGGGCGCAACACCGGGGAGCTGTTTTTT.

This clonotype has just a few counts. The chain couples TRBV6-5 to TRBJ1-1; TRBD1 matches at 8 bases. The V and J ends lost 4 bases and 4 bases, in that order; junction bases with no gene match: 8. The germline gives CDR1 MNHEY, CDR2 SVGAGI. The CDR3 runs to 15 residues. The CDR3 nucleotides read TGTGCCAGCAGTTCGACACCTGACAGGGGCACTGAAGCTTTCTTT. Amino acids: CASSSTPDRGTEAFF.

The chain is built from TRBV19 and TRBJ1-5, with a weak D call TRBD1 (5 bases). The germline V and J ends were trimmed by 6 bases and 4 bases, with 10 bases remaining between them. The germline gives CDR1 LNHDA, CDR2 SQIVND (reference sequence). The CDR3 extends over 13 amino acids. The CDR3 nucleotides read TGTGCCAGTAGGACAGTTGGAAATCAGCCCCAGCATTTT. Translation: CASRTVGNQPQHF.

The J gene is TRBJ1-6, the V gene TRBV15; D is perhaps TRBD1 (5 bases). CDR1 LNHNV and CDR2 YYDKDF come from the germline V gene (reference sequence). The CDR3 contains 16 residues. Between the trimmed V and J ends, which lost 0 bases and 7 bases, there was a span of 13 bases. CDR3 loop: CATSRDRAGENSPLHF. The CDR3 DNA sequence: TGTGCCACCAGCAGAGACAGGGCCGGAGAGAATTCACCCCTCCACTTT.

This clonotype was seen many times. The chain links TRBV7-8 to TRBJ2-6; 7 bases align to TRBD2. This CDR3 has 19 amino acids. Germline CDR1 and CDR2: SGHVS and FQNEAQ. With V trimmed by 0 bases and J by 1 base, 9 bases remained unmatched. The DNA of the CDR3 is TGTGCCAGCAGCTTAGCTGCGTGGACTAGAATATCTGGGGCCAACGTCCTGACTTTC. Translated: CASSLAAWTRISGANVLTF.

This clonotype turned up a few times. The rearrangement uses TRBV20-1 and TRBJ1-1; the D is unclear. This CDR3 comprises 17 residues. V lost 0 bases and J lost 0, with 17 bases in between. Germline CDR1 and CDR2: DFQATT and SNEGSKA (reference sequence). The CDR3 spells CSARDSGSSVMNTEAFF. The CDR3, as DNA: TGCAGTGCTAGAGATAGTGGTAGTAGCGTAATGAACACTGAAGCTTTCTTT.